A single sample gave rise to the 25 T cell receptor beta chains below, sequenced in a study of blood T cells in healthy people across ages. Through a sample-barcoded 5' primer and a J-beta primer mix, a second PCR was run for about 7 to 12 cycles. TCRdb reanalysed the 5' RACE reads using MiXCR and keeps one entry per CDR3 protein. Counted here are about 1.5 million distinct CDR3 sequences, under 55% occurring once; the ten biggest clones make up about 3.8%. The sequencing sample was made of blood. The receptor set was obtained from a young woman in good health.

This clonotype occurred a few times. CDR3 region: CASSASGLQGDEQFF. CDR3 nucleotide sequence: TGTGCCAGCAGCGCCTCCGGGCTGCAAGGGGACGAGCAGTTCTTC. V is TRBV9 and J is TRBJ2-1; perhaps D is TRBD1 or TRBD2 (5 bases each). The CDR3 has 15 residues. Germline V gene sequence: CDR1 SGDLS, CDR2 YYNGEE. V was pared by 3 bases and J by 10 bases, with 20 bases between.

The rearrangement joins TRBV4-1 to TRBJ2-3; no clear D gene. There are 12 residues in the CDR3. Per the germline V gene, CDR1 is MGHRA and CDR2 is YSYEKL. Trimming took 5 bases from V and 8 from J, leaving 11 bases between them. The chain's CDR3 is CASSMGRSTQYF. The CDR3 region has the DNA TGCGCCAGCAGCATGGGCCGGAGTACGCAGTATTTT.

CDR3 nucleotides: TGTGCCAGCAGAAAAACCCCGGGACGGCAAGGGGGTTACACCATATATTTT. Protein product: CASRKTPGRQGGYTIYF. V gene TRBV6-1 combines with J gene TRBJ1-3; tentative D call: TRBD1 (6 bases). Trimming cost V 6 bases and J 8 bases, with 26 bases left between them. CDR3 size: 17 residues. The germline CDR1 and CDR2 sequences are MNHNS and SASEGT.

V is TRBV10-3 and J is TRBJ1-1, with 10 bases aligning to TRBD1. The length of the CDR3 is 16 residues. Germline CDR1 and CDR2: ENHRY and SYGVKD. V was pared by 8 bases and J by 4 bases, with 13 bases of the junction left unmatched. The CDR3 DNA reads TGTGCCATCGGCCAGACAGGGGGCGTGGGGGGCACTGAAGCTTTCTTT. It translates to CAIGQTGGVGGTEAFF.

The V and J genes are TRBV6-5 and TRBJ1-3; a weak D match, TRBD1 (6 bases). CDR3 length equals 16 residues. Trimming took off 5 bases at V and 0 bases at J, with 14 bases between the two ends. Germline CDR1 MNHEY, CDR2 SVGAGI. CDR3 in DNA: TGTGCCAGCAGTCTCCAGGGGCGGATCTCTGGAAACACCATATATTTT. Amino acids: CASSLQGRISGNTIYF.

CDR3 sequence (DNA): TGTGCCAGCAGCCATCTGGGGAGCTCCTACAATGAGCAGTACTTC. It is translated as CASSHLGSSYNEQYF. The chain links TRBV5-4 to TRBJ2-1; weak D call: TRBD2 (5 bases). The better agreement between TRBJ2-7 and the DNA end casts doubt on the J call. The CDR3 runs to 15 residues. Germline V lookup: CDR1 SGHNT, CDR2 YYREEE (reference sequence).

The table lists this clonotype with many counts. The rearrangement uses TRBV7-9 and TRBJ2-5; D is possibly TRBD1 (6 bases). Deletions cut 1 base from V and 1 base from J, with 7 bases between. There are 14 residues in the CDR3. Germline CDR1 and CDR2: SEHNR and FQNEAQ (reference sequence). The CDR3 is CASSLDRVQETQYF. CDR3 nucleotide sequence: TGTGCCAGCAGCTTAGACAGGGTCCAAGAGACCCAGTACTTC.

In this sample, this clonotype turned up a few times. CDR3 region: CASSPTLDGGAHNEQFF. The CDR3 coding sequence is TGTGCCAGCAGCCCCACTCTCGACGGGGGGGCCCACAATGAGCAGTTCTTC. The chain recombines TRBV7-9 with TRBJ2-1; 8 positions agree with TRBD2. CDR1 and CDR2 (germline): SEHNR, FQNEAQ (reference sequence). The CDR3 extends over 17 amino acids. V lost 5 bases to trimming and J lost 5 bases; unmatched junction nucleotides: 14. Complete variable domain (other parts from reference TRBV7-9 and TRBJ2-1): DTGVSQNPRHKITKRGQNVTFRCDPISEHNRLYWYRQTLGQGPEFLTYFQNEAQLEKSRLLSDRFSAERPKGSFSTLEIQRTEQGDSAMYLCASSPTLDGGAHNEQFFGPGTRLTVL.

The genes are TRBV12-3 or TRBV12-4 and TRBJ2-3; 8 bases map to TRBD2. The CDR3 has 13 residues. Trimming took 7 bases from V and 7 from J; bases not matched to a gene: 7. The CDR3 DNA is TGTGCCAGCACTAGCGGGTCAGCTTATACGCAGTATTTT. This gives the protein CASTSGSAYTQYF.

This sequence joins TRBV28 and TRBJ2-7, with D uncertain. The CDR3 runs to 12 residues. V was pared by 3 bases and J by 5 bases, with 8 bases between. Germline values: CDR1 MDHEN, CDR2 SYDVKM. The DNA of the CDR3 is TGTGCCAGCAGTTTGCGGACCCACGAGCAGTACTTC. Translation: CASSLRTHEQYF. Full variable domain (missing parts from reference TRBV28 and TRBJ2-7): DVKVTQSSRYLVKRTGEKVFLECVQDMDHENMFWYRQDPGLGLRLIYFSYDVKMKEKGDIPEGYSVSREKKERFSLILESASTNQTSMYLCASSLRTHEQYFGPGTRLTVT.

The CDR3 loop is CASSYFGGTVNEQFF. The CDR3 coding sequence is TGTGCCAGCAGTTACTTCGGGGGTACGGTCAATGAGCAGTTCTTC. The chain recombines TRBV6-2 or TRBV6-3 with TRBJ2-1; weak D call: TRBD2 (6 bases). V lost 1 base and J 6 bases, leaving 13 bases between the germline ends. The germline gives CDR1 MNHEY, CDR2 SVGEGT. This CDR3 contains 15 residues.

The CDR3: CSASKASGSEYTGELFF. The CDR3 region has the DNA TGCAGTGCTAGTAAAGCTAGCGGGAGTGAATACACCGGGGAGCTGTTTTTT. V gene TRBV20-1 combines with J gene TRBJ2-2; 10 bases agree with TRBD2. Germline CDR1 and CDR2: DFQATT and SNEGSKA (reference sequence). The V gene end was trimmed by 3 bases and the J gene end by 3 bases; junction bases not matched to a gene: 10. The CDR3 contains 17 residues.

This CDR3 reads CASSSRRYPGANVLTF. Here the CDR3 DNA reads TGTGCCAGCAGCTCCCGGAGGTATCCTGGGGCCAACGTCCTGACTTTC. The gene calls are TRBV7-9 and TRBJ2-6, with D maybe TRBD2 (5 bases). The CDR3 runs to 16 residues. Germline assignment: CDR1 SEHNR and CDR2 FQNEAQ (reference sequence). V lost 4 bases, J lost 2 bases, and 12 bases lay in between.

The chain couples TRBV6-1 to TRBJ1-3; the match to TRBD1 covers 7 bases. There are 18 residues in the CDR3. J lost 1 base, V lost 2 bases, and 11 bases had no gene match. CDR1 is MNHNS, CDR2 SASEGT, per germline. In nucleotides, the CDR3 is TGTGCCAGCAGTGAACTCCCGGGACAGCCAGTTTCTGGAAACACCATATATTTT. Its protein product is CASSELPGQPVSGNTIYF.

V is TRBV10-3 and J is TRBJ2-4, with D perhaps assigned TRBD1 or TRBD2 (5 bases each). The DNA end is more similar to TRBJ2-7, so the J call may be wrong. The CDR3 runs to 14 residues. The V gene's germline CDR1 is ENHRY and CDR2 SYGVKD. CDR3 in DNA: TGTGCCATCAGTGATACCGGGACCGCCTACGAGCAGTACTTC. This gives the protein CAISDTGTAYEQYF.

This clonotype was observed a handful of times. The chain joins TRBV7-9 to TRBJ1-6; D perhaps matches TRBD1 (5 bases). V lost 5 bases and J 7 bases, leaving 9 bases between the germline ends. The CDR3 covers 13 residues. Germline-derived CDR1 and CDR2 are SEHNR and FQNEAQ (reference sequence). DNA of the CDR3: TGTGCCAGCAGCGGCGACAGAAATTCACCCCTCCACTTT. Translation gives CASSGDRNSPLHF.

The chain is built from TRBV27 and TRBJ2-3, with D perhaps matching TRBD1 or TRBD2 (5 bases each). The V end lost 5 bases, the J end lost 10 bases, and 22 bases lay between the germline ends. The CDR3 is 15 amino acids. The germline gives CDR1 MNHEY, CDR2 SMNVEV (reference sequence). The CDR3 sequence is CASSLLGAQRPSQYF. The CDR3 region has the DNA TGTGCCAGCAGTCTCCTCGGGGCCCAACGCCCATCGCAGTATTTT.

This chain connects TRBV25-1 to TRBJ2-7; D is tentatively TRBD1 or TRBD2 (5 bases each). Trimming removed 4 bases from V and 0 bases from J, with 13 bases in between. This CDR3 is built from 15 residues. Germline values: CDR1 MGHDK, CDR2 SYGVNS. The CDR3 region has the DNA TGTGCCAGCAGTGGAGGGGAGACACGCTCCTACGAGCAGTACTTC. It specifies CASSGGETRSYEQYF.

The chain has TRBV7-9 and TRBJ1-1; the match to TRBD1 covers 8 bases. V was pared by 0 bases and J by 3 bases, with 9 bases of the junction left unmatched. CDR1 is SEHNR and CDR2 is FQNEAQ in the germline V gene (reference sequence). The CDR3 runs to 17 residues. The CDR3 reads CASSLAAGGLRDTEAFF. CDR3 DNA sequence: TGTGCCAGCAGCTTAGCGGCAGGGGGCCTCCGGGACACTGAAGCTTTCTTT.

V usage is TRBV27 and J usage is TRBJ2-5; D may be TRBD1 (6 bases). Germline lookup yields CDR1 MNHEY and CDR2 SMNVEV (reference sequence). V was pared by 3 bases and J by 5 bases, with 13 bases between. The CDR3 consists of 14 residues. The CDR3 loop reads CASSFGQLRETQYF. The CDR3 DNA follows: TGTGCCAGCAGTTTTGGACAGCTAAGGGAGACCCAGTACTTC.

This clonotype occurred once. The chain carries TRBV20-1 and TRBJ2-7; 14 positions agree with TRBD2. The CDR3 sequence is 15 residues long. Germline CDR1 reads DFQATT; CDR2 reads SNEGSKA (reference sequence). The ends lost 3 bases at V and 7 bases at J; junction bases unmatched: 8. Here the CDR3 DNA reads TGCAGTGCTAGGACTAGCGGGGGGGCATATCGAGAGCAGTACTTC. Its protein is CSARTSGGAYREQYF.

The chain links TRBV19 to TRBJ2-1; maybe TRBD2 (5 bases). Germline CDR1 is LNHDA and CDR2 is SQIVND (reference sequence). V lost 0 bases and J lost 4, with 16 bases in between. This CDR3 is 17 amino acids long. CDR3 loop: CASSIDSAATSYNEQFF. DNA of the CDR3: TGTGCCAGTAGTATAGACTCAGCGGCCACCTCGTACAATGAGCAGTTCTTC.

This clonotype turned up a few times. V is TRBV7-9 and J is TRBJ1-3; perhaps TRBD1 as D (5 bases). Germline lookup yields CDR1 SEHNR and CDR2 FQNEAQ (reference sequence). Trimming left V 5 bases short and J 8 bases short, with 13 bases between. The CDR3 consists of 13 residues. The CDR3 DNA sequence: TGTGCCAGCAGCGCAGGGATCCGCCACACCATATATTTT. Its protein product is CASSAGIRHTIYF.

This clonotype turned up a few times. This CDR3 reads CASSHRDPSTDTQYF. The DNA for the CDR3 is TGTGCCAGCAGTCACCGGGACCCAAGCACAGATACGCAGTATTTT. The rearrangement links TRBV6-5 to TRBJ2-3; D is perhaps TRBD1 or TRBD2 (5 bases each). CDR1 is MNHEY, CDR2 SVGAGI, per germline. This CDR3 is 15 amino acids long. The V and J ends lost 5 bases and 0 bases respectively, with 12 bases between them.

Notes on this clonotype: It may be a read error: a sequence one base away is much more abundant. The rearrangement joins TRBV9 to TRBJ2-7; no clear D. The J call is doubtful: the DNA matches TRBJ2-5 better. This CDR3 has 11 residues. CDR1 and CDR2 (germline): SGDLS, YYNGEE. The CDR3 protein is CASSVVETQYF. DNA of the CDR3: TGTGCCAGCAGCGTAGTGGAGACCCAGTACTTC.